By share, the clone carrying this T cell receptor beta chain ranks as medium-sized (0.01 to 0.1%). No antigen is known for it. Profiling that covered TCR beta VDJ and CDR3 relied on genomic DNA as its template. Each CDR3 protein is one row after TCRdb ran MiXCR on the reads. The sample has about 130,000 distinct CDR3 sequences, 48% seen once. This sample is part of a study of CD8+CD57+ T cells in acquired aplastic anemia. Study outcomes and limitations: Patients were compared with controls for CD8+ Simpson's diversity, and no significant difference emerged.

The CDR3 runs 14 residues. Deletions cut 0 bases from V and 2 bases from J, with 7 bases between. Germline assignment: CDR1 LNHNV and CDR2 YYDKDF (reference sequence). The V call is TRBV15, the J call TRBJ2-5; no definite D call. Sequencing was carried out using sorted CD4+, CD8+, or CD8+CD57+ T cells (not recorded which) from PBMCs. This receptor was taken from a human donor in good health, serving as a control. The CDR3, as DNA: TGTGCCACCAGCAGAGATTTGGGGCAAGAGACCCAGTACTTC. Encoded protein: CATSRDLGQETQYF.